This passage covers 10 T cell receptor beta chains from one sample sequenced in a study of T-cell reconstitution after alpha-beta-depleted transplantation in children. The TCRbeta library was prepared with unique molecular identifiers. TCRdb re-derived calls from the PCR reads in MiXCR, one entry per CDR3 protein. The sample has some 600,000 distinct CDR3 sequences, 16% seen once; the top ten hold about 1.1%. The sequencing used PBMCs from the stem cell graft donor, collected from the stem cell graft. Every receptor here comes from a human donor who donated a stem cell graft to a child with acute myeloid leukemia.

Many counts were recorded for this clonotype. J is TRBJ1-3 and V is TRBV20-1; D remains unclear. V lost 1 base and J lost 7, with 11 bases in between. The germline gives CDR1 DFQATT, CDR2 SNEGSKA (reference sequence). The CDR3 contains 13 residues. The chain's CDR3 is CSARGVGSNTIYF. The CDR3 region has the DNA TGCAGTGCTAGAGGAGTAGGTTCGAACACCATATATTTT.

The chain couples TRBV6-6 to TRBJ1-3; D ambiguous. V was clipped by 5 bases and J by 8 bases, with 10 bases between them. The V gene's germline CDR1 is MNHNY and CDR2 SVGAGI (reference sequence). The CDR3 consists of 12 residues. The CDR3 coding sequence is TGTGCCAGCAGTCCCGTTGTCGACACCATATATTTT. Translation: CASSPVVDTIYF.

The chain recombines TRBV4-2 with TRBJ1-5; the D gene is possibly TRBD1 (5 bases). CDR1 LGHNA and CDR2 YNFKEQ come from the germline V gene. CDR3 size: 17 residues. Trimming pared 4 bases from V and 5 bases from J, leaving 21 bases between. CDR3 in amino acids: CASSPYPQGGLDQPQHF. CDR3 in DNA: TGTGCCAGCAGCCCCTACCCGCAGGGCGGGTTGGATCAGCCCCAGCATTTT.

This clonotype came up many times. CDR3 nucleotide sequence: TGCAGCGATACCGGGGGGATCAATGAGCAGTTCTTC. This sequence encodes CSDTGGINEQFF. The J gene is TRBJ2-1, the V gene TRBV29-1, with 7 nucleotides matching TRBD2. Germline CDR1 reads SQVTM; CDR2 reads ANQGSEA. The V segment lost 7 bases and the J segment 6 bases; nucleotides outside the gene matches: 6. The CDR3 is 12 amino acids.

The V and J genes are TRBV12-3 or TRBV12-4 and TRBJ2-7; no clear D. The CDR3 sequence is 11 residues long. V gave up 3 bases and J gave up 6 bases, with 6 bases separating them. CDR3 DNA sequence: TGTGCCAGCAGTTTTCTAACCGAGCAGTACTTC. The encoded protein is CASSFLTEQYF.

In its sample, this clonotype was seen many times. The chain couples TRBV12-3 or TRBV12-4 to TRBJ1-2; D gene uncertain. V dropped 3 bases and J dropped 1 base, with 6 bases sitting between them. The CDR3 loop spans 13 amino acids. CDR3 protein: CASSFELNYGYTF. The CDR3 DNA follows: TGTGCCAGCAGTTTCGAGCTTAACTATGGCTACACCTTC.

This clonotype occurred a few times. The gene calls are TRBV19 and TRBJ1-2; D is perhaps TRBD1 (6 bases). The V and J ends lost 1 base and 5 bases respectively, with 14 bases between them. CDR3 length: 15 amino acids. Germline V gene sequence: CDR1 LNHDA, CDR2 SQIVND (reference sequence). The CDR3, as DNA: TGTGCCAGTAGTATAGGGGCCCTGGGGGCTTATGGCTACACCTTC. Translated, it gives CASSIGALGAYGYTF.

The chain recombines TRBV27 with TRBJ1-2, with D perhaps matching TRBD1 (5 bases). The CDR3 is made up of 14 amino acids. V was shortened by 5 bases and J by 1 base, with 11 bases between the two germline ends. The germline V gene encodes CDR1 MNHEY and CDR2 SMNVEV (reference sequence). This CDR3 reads CASSAGSYNYGYTF. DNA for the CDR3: TGTGCCAGCAGTGCAGGGAGCTATAACTATGGCTACACCTTC.

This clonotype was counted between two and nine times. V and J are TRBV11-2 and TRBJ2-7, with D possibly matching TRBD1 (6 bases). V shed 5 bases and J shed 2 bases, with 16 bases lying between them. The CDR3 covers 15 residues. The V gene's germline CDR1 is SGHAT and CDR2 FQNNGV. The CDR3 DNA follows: TGTGCCAGCAGCCTAACCGGGACATCTACCTACGAGCAGTACTTC. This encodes CASSLTGTSTYEQYF.

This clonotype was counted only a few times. The CDR3 sequence: CASSLRGTGHEQFF. CDR3 coding DNA: TGTGCCAGCAGCTTACGTGGGACAGGGCATGAGCAGTTCTTC. The V call is TRBV11-2, the J call TRBJ2-1; TRBD1 aligns across 9 bases. The V gene's germline CDR1 is SGHAT and CDR2 FQNNGV. The CDR3 consists of 14 residues. V lost 2 bases and J lost 8; bases outside the gene matches: 4.